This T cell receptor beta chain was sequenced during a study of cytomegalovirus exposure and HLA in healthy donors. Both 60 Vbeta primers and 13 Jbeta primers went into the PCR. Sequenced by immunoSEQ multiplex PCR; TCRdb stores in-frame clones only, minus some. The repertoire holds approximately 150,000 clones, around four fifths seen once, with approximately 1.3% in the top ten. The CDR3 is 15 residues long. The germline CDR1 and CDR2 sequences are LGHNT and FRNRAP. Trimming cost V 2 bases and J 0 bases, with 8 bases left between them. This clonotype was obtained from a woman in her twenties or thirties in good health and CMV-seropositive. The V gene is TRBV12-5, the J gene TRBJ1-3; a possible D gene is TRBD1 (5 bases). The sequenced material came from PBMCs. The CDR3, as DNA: TGTGCTAGTGGTTTGACTACAGGCTCTGGAAACACCATATATTTT. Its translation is CASGLTTGSGNTIYF.